This entry describes one TCR beta chain. What it binds is unknown. These data belong to a study of T cell responses to AZD1222 COVID-19 vaccine. V lost 4 bases and J 0 bases, leaving 6 bases between the germline ends. The CDR3 runs to 12 residues. The germline V gene encodes CDR1 GTSNPN and CDR2 SVGIG (reference sequence). Whole-study results and caveats: It should be noted that donors were predominantly white British and more often female, and clonal diversity was possibly underestimated. Recipients of AZD1222 seropositive at baseline numbered only five or six. Increases in Spike-specific TCR breadth and depth were seen after two AZD1222 doses.

Repertoires were generated with immunoSEQ multiplex PCR, while TCRdb's copy carries only in-frame clones and drops some. Of more than 80,000 clones in the sample, 85% to 90% are singletons; the top ten hold roughly 10%. This TCR came from an adult in good health. This sequence joins TRBV30 and TRBJ1-1; no firm D call. The sequencing used peripheral blood, collected on day 0 of AZD1222 vaccination. CDR3 DNA: TGTGCCTGGACAGCCCTGAACACTGAAGCTTTCTTT. Its protein is CAWTALNTEAFF.